This T cell receptor (beta chain) was sequenced for a study of vaccination and CD4 T cells after COVID-19. Cultured CD4+ T cells had their DNA profiled by the Oncomine TCR Beta short-read assay. TCRdb re-derived calls from the PCR reads in MiXCR, one entry per CDR3 protein. The sample lists approximately 9,000 distinct CDR3 sequences; around half were seen once. Worth noting for this clonotype: The target antigen is unknown.

Treatment indicated: roughly 10-day PBMC culture with coronavirus spike peptide pools or control peptides (ViraFEST assay). The source material was CD4+ T cells from blood, cultured in vitro. This sequence was found in a human donor who had recovered from COVID-19.

Here the CDR3 reads CASSAGAGSPGELFF. DNA for the CDR3: TGTGCCAGCAGCGCAGGGGCCGGGAGCCCCGGGGAGCTGTTTTTT. The rearrangement links TRBV7-2 to TRBJ2-2, with D possibly called TRBD1 or TRBD2 (6 bases each). V was trimmed by 5 bases and J by 6 bases, leaving 16 bases between them. Looked up from germline, CDR1 is SGHTA and CDR2 is FQGNSA. This CDR3 comprises 15 residues.